These 24 T cell receptor beta chains were all obtained from the same sample, sequenced in a study of cytomegalovirus exposure and HLA in healthy donors. This table comes from immunoSEQ multiplex PCR, and its TCRdb copy is limited to in-frame clones, with some not included. Of 250,000 to 350,000 clones listed, roughly 90% were seen once; the top ten hold more than 0.9%. The source material was PBMCs. All receptors derive from a woman in her 30s in good health and CMV-seropositive.

The V and J genes are TRBV30 and TRBJ2-4; 9 bases agree with TRBD1. The CDR3 has 19 amino acids. Germline values: CDR1 GTSNPN, CDR2 SVGIG (reference sequence). V lost 3 bases and J lost 2; bases outside the gene matches: 17. The CDR3 region is CAWSVPDRGLHITKNIQYF. The CDR3 DNA is TGTGCCTGGAGCGTCCCGGACAGGGGATTACATATTACCAAAAACATTCAGTACTTC.

The V and J genes are TRBV18 and TRBJ2-2, with D uncertain. The V gene's germline CDR1 is KGHSH and CDR2 LQKENI. Trimming removed 3 bases at V and 1 base at J, with 6 bases between. This CDR3 comprises 14 residues. The CDR3 DNA follows: TGTGCCAGCTCACCTTCGTGGAACACCGGGGAGCTGTTTTTT. Amino acids: CASSPSWNTGELFF.

V is TRBV7-2 and J is TRBJ2-7, with D perhaps matching TRBD1 (5 bases). V lost 1 base to trimming and J lost 5 bases, with 12 bases between them. The CDR3 covers 14 residues. Germline lookup yields CDR1 SGHTA and CDR2 FQGNSA. CDR3 sequence: CASSLDQGRNEQYF. CDR3 DNA sequence: TGTGCCAGCAGCTTAGACCAGGGTAGGAACGAGCAGTACTTC.

J is TRBJ2-3 and V is TRBV14; D not resolved. V gave up 4 bases and J gave up 1 base, with 6 bases separating them. This CDR3 spans 13 amino acids. Germline V gives CDR1 SGHDN, CDR2 FVKESK. CDR3 in amino acids: CASSRWGTDTQYF. CDR3 bases: TGTGCCAGCAGCCGCTGGGGCACAGATACGCAGTATTTT. The full variable domain, completed using reference TRBV14 and TRBJ2-3, is EAGVTQFPSHSVIEKGQTVTLRCDPISGHDNLYWYRRVMGKEIKFLLHFVKESKQDESGMPNNRFLAERTGGTYSTLKVQPAELEDSGVYFCASSRWGTDTQYFGPGTRLTVL.

V gene TRBV7-9 combines with J gene TRBJ2-7, with 8 bases fitting TRBD1. The CDR3 extends over 15 amino acids. V lost 4 bases to trimming and J lost 7 bases; unmatched junction nucleotides: 12. Germline V CDR1 and CDR2: SEHNR, FQNEAQ (reference sequence). CDR3 in amino acids: CASSSQGQVETEQYF. DNA for the CDR3: TGTGCCAGCAGCTCCCAGGGACAGGTTGAAACGGAGCAGTACTTC.

V is TRBV27 and J is TRBJ2-2; 8 bases are shared with TRBD1. The V gene end was trimmed by 4 bases and the J gene end by 6 bases; junction bases not matched to a gene: 4. This CDR3 spans 14 amino acids. The germline gives CDR1 MNHEY, CDR2 SMNVEV (reference sequence). Here the CDR3 reads CASSSRQGSGELFF. The CDR3 nucleotides are TGTGCCAGCAGTTCCCGACAGGGGTCCGGGGAGCTGTTTTTT.

Here the CDR3 reads CASSQDVKDRGPYEQYF. In DNA, the CDR3 is TGCGCCAGCAGCCAAGATGTTAAGGACAGGGGGCCCTACGAGCAGTACTTC. V and J are TRBV4-3 and TRBJ2-7; 11 nucleotides line up with TRBD1. Per germline, CDR1 LGHNA and CDR2 YSLEER. The CDR3 length is 17 residues. V shed 0 bases, J shed 2 bases, and the junction held 6 bases outside the gene matches.

The chain couples TRBV5-6 to TRBJ1-3, with unresolved D. Germline values: CDR1 SGHDT, CDR2 YYEEEE. The CDR3 spans 12 residues. Trimming cost V 4 bases and J 4 bases, with 6 bases left between them. The CDR3 DNA reads TGTGCCAGCAGCATCGGGGGAAACACCATATATTTT. Its protein product is CASSIGGNTIYF.

This rearrangement joins TRBV7-6 to TRBJ2-5, with 7 bases identical to TRBD2. The CDR3 totals 15 residues. V dropped 3 bases and J dropped 2; count of bases not matched to a gene: 6. Germline values: CDR1 SGHVS, CDR2 FNYEAQ. CDR3 DNA sequence: TGTGCCAGCAGCTTCGACTGGGGGGGGCAAGAGACCCAGTACTTC. Amino acids: CASSFDWGGQETQYF.

J is TRBJ1-6 and V is TRBV4-2, with 7 bases fitting TRBD1. The ends lost 3 bases at V and 6 bases at J; junction bases unmatched: 8. CDR3 length equals 16 residues. Germline CDR1 is LGHNA and CDR2 is YNFKEQ. CDR3 coding DNA: TGTGCCAGCAGCCAGGAAAGACAGGGAGGTAATTCACCCCTCCACTTT. This gives the protein CASSQERQGGNSPLHF.

This chain joins TRBV18 and TRBJ2-1; TRBD1 or TRBD2 may be the D gene (6 bases each). The germline V gene has CDR1 KGHSH and CDR2 LQKENI. V was cut by 6 bases and J by 6 bases, with 21 bases left in between. The CDR3 contains 16 residues. CDR3 nucleotides: TGTGCCAGCTCCGCATATACAGGGAGGCTCGGCAATGAGCAGTTCTTC. Encoded protein: CASSAYTGRLGNEQFF.

This clone was counted only a few times. The chain recombines TRBV9 with TRBJ1-5, with 7 bases identical to TRBD1. CDR3 length equals 16 residues. V dropped 3 bases and J dropped 0; count of bases not matched to a gene: 6. From germline, CDR1 is SGDLS and CDR2 YYNGEE. The CDR3: CASSASGGDSNQPQHF. Written as DNA, the CDR3 is TGTGCCAGCAGCGCCTCAGGGGGAGATAGCAATCAGCCCCAGCATTTT. The full variable domain, completed using reference TRBV9 and TRBJ1-5, is DSGVTQTPKHLITATGQRVTLRCSPRSGDLSVYWYQQSLDQGLQFLIQYYNGEERAKGNILERFSAQQFPDLHSELNLSSLELGDSALYFCASSASGGDSNQPQHFGDGTRLSIL.

In DNA, the CDR3 is TGCGCCAGCAGCTTGGGACACCTCCAAGAGACCCAGTACTTC. Residues: CASSLGHLQETQYF. This chain joins TRBV5-1 and TRBJ2-5; D gene uncertain. Trimming stripped 0 bases from V and 1 base from J, with 7 bases between. Per the germline V gene, CDR1 is SGHRS and CDR2 is YFSETQ. The CDR3 is made up of 14 amino acids.

The chain links TRBV9 to TRBJ2-3; no clear D. Germline CDR1 is SGDLS and CDR2 is YYNGEE. The CDR3 has 14 residues. The germline V and J ends were trimmed by 3 bases and 3 bases, with 11 bases remaining between them. CDR3 sequence reads: CASSDGEGTDTQYF. DNA of the CDR3: TGTGCCAGCAGCGATGGGGAAGGGACAGATACGCAGTATTTT.

J is TRBJ2-2 and V is TRBV29-1, with 10 bases lining up with TRBD1. J lost 1 base, V lost 7 bases, and 0 bases had no gene match. Germline V gives CDR1 SQVTM, CDR2 ANQGSEA. The CDR3 is made up of 13 amino acids. The CDR3 DNA follows: TGCAGCGGGACAGGGGGGAACACCGGGGAGCTGTTTTTT. Protein sequence: CSGTGGNTGELFF.

The J gene is TRBJ1-3, the V gene TRBV7-2; D ambiguous. This CDR3 has 13 amino acids. Germline CDR1 reads SGHTA; CDR2 reads FQGNSA. The V and J ends lost 5 bases and 4 bases respectively, with 9 bases between them. CDR3: CASSGVSGNTIYF. CDR3 in DNA: TGTGCCAGCAGCGGGGTTTCAGGAAACACCATATATTTT.

The rearrangement joins TRBV11-1 to TRBJ1-1; no reliable D call. The germline V gene encodes CDR1 SGHAT and CDR2 FQDESV (reference sequence). This CDR3 spans 13 amino acids. Deletions cut 0 bases from V and 0 bases from J, with 2 bases between. The CDR3 DNA reads as TGTGCCAGCAGCTTAGCGATGAACACTGAAGCTTTCTTT. Amino acids: CASSLAMNTEAFF.

V gene TRBV27 combines with J gene TRBJ2-1, with 10 nucleotides matching TRBD2. Germline CDR1 is MNHEY and CDR2 is SMNVEV (reference sequence). CDR3 length: 14 residues. V dropped 3 bases and J dropped 6; count of bases not matched to a gene: 2. The CDR3, as DNA: TGTGCCAGCAGTTTTCTAGCGGGAGCCAATGAGCAGTTCTTC. It specifies CASSFLAGANEQFF.

This chain connects TRBV11-1 to TRBJ2-2, with 12 bases fitting TRBD2. The ends lost 0 bases at V and 3 bases at J; junction bases unmatched: 8. CDR1 and CDR2 (germline): SGHAT, FQDESV (reference sequence). The CDR3 has 19 residues. CDR3 in amino acids: CASSLARLAGARYTGELFF. CDR3 bases: TGTGCCAGCAGCTTAGCCCGACTAGCGGGAGCACGATACACCGGGGAGCTGTTTTTT.

The chain is built from TRBV9 and TRBJ2-2; TRBD1 matches 8 bases. Germline loops: CDR1 SGDLS, CDR2 YYNGEE. Trimming took 7 bases from V and 1 from J; bases not matched to a gene: 3. This CDR3 region has 14 residues. In DNA form, the CDR3 reads TGTGCCAGCGAGGGACAGGAGAACACCGGGGAGCTGTTTTTT. Translated, it gives CASEGQENTGELFF.

CDR3 in DNA: TGTGCCAGCAGTTATTTAGCGGGATCCACCGGGGAGCTGTTTTTT. Translation gives CASSYLAGSTGELFF. The V and J genes are TRBV6-5 and TRBJ2-2; 8 nucleotides match TRBD2. Germline assignment: CDR1 MNHEY and CDR2 SVGAGI. The CDR3 totals 15 residues. Trimming removed 3 bases from V and 4 bases from J; junction bases left unmatched: 4.

CDR3 in amino acids: CASSVGQKNEKLFF. The CDR3 DNA reads TGTGCCAGCAGCGTCGGACAGAAAAATGAAAAACTGTTTTTT. This chain joins TRBV9 and TRBJ1-4; D may be TRBD1 (6 bases). Germline-derived CDR1 and CDR2 are SGDLS and YYNGEE. The CDR3 runs 14 residues. Trimming took off 2 bases at V and 5 bases at J, with 10 bases between the two ends. Filled out from reference TRBV9 and TRBJ1-4, the complete variable domain reads DSGVTQTPKHLITATGQRVTLRCSPRSGDLSVYWYQQSLDQGLQFLIQYYNGEERAKGNILERFSAQQFPDLHSELNLSSLELGDSALYFCASSVGQKNEKLFFGSGTQLSVL.

The chain is built from TRBV7-9 and TRBJ1-4, with D possibly matching TRBD1 (5 bases). The CDR3 covers 17 residues. The germline V gene encodes CDR1 SEHNR and CDR2 FQNEAQ (reference sequence). V was clipped by 2 bases and J by 10 bases, with 23 bases between them. The CDR3 sequence is CASSLQALQAWDAKLFF. For the CDR3, the DNA is TGTGCCAGCAGCTTACAGGCCCTACAGGCCTGGGACGCAAAACTGTTTTTT.

V gene TRBV7-2 combines with J gene TRBJ2-7, with D unresolved. Trimming stripped 5 bases from V and 4 bases from J, with 15 bases between. CDR3 length: 14 residues. Germline V gene lookup returns CDR1 SGHTA and CDR2 FQGNSA. CDR3 in amino acids: CASSPRSGTYEQYF. CDR3 coding DNA: TGTGCCAGCAGCCCCCGGTCCGGCACATACGAGCAGTACTTC.